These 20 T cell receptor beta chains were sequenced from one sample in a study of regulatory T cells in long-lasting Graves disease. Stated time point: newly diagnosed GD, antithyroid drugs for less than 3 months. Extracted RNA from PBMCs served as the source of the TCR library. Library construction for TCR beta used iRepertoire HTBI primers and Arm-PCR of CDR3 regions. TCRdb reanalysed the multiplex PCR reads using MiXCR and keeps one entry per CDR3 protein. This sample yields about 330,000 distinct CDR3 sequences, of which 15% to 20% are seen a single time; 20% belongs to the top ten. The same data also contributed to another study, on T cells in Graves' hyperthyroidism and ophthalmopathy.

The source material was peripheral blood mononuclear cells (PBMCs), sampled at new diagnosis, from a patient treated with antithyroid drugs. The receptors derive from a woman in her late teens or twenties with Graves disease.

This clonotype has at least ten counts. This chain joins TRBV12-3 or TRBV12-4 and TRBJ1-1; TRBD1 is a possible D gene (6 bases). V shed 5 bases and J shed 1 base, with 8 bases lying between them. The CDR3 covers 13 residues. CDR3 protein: CASSRQANTEAFF. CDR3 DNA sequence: TGTGCCAGCAGTCGACAGGCGAACACTGAAGCTTTCTTT.

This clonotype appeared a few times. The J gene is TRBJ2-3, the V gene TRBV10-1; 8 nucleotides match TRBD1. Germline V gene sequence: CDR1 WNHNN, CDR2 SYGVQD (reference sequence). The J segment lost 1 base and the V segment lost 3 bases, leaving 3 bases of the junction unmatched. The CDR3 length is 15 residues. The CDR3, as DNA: TGCGCCAGCAGTGACAGGGGGCGCGGCACAGATACGCAGTATTTT. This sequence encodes CASSDRGRGTDTQYF.

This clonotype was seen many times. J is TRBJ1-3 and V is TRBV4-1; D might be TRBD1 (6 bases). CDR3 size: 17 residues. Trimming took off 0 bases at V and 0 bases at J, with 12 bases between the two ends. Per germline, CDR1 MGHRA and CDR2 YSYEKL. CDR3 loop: CASSQDPGGHSGNTIYF. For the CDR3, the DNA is TGCGCCAGCAGCCAAGATCCGGGGGGGCACTCTGGAAACACCATATATTTT.

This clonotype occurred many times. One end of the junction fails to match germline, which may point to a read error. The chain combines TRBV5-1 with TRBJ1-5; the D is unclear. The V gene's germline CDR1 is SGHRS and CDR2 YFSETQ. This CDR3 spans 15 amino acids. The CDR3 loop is CASSLSGDSNQPQHF. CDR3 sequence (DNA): TGTGCCAGCAGCTTGTCTGGGGATAGCAATCAGCCCCAGCATTTT.

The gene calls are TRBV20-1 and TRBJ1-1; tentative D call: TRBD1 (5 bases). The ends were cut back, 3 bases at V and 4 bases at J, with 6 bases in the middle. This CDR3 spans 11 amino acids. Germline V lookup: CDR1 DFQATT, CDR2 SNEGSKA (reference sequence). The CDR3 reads CSARGVTEAFF. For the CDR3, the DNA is TGCAGTGCTAGGGGGGTCACTGAAGCTTTCTTT.

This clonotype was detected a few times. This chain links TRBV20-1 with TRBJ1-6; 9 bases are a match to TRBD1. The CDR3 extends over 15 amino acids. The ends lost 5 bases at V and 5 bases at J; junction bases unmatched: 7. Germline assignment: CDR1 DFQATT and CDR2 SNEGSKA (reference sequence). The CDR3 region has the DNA TGCAGTGCTCGCTCAGGACAGGGGCATAATTCACCCCTCCACTTT. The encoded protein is CSARSGQGHNSPLHF.

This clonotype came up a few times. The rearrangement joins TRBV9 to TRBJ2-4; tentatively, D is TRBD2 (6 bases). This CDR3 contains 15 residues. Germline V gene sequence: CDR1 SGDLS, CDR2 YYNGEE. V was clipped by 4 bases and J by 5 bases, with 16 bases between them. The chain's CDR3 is CASSSRGDSENIQYF. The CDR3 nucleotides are TGTGCCAGCAGCTCCCGCGGGGATTCGGAAAACATTCAGTACTTC.

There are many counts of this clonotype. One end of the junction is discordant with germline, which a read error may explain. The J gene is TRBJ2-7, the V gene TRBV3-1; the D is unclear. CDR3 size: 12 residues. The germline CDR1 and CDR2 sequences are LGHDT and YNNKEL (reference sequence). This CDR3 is CASSQVSHEQYF. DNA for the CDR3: TGTGCCAGCAGCCAAGTCTCCCACGAGCAGTACTTC.

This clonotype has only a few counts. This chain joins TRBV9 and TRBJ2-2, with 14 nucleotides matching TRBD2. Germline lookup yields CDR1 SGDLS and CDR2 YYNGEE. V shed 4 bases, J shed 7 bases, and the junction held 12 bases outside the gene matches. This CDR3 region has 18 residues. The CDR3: CASSPRLAGGRSGGELFF. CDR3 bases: TGTGCCAGCAGCCCGCGACTAGCGGGAGGGCGGAGTGGCGGGGAGCTGTTTTTT.

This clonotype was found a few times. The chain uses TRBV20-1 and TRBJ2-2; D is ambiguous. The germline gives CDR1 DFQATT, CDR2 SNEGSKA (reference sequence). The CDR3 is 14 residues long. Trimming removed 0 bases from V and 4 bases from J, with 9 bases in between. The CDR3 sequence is CSARDDLSTGELFF. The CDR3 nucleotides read TGCAGTGCTAGAGATGACTTGAGCACCGGGGAGCTGTTTTTT.

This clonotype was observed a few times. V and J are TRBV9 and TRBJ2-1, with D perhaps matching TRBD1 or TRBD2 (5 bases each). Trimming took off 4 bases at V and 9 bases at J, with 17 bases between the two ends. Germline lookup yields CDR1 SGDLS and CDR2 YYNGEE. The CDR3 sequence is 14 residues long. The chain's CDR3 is CASSPGQLVGEQFF. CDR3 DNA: TGTGCCAGCAGCCCAGGGCAACTAGTCGGTGAGCAGTTCTTC.

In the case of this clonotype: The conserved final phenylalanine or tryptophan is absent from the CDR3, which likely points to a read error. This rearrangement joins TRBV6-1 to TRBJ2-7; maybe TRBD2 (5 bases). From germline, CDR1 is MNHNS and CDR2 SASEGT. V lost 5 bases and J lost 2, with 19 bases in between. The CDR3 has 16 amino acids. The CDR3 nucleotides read TGTGCCAGCAGTCCCCCAATCCGAGGGATTCCCTACGAGCAGTACCTC. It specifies CASSPPIRGIPYEQYL.

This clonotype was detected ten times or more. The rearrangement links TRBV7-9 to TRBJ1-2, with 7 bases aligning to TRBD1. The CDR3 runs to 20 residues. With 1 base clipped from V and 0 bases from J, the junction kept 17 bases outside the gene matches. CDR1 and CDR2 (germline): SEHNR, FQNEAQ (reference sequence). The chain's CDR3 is CASSLGVPTGATVTNYGYTF. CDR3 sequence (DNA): TGTGCCAGCAGCTTAGGGGTGCCAACAGGGGCGACCGTCACTAACTATGGCTACACCTTC. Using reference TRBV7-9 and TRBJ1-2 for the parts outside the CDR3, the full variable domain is DTGVSQNPRHKITKRGQNVTFRCDPISEHNRLYWYRQTLGQGPEFLTYFQNEAQLEKSRLLSDRFSAERPKGSFSTLEIQRTEQGDSAMYLCASSLGVPTGATVTNYGYTFGSGTRLTVV.

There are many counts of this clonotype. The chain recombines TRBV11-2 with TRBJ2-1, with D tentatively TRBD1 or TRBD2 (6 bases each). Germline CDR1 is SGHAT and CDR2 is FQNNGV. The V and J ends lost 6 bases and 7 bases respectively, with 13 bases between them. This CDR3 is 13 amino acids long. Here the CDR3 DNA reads TGTGCCAGCAGGCCAACAGGGAGGAATGAGCAGTTCTTC. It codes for CASRPTGRNEQFF.

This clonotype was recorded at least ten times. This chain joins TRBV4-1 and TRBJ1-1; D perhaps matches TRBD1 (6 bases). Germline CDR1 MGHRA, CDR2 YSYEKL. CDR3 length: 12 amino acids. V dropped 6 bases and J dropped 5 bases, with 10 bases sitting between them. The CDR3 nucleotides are TGCGCCAGCAGACAAACAGGGACTGAAGCTTTCTTT. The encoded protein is CASRQTGTEAFF.

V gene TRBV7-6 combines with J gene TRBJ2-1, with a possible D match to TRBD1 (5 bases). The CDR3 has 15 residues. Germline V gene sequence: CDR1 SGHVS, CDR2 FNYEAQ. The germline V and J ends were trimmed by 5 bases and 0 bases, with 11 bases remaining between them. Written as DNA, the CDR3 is TGTGCCAGCAGCCAAGACAGAAGCTCCTACAATGAGCAGTTCTTC. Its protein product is CASSQDRSSYNEQFF.

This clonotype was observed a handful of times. The CDR3 nucleotides are TGTGCCACCAGCAGAGGGACAGGGGCGAACACCGGGGAGCTGTTTTTT. This translates into CATSRGTGANTGELFF. The V and J genes are TRBV15 and TRBJ2-2; 9 bases align to TRBD1. The CDR3 runs to 16 residues. The germline gives CDR1 LNHNV, CDR2 YYDKDF (reference sequence). With V trimmed by 1 base and J by 0 bases, 0 bases remained unmatched.

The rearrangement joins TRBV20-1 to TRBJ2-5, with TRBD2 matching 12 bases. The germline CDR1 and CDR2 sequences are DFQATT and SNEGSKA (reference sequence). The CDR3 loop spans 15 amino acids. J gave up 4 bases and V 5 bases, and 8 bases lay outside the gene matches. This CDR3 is CSASPTSGGGETQYF. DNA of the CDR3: TGCAGTGCTTCCCCGACTAGCGGGGGAGGAGAGACCCAGTACTTC.

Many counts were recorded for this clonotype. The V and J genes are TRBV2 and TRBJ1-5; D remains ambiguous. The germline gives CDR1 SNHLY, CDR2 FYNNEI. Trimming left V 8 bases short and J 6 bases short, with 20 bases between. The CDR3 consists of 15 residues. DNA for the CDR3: TGTGCCAGCCAGCGCGGCCCAGTTTGGGGTCAGCCCCAGCATTTT. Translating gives CASQRGPVWGQPQHF.

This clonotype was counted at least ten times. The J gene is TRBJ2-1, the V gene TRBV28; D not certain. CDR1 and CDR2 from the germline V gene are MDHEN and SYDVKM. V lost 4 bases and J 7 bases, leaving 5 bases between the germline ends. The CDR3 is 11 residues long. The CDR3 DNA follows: TGTGCCAGCAGTTCCTGGAATGAGCAGTTCTTC. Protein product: CASSSWNEQFF.